This paragraph covers one T cell receptor beta chain sequence. What it binds is not known. This sample was included in a study of human T cells and chemical hapten exposure. Study-level background: Patients were given diphenylcyclopropenone on the scalp weekly across the approximately 24-week study. Alopecia areata, totalis and universalis patients, mostly female, were included. General study points: TCRs whose frequency exceeded 1 in 1000 remained the same following DPC sensitization.

During construction of the library, unique molecular identifiers were attached to individual cDNA molecules for quantitative, reproducible TCR counting. TCRdb called the RACE reads again in MiXCR, with one record for every CDR3 protein. The repertoire holds some 350,000 distinct CDR3 sequences, about 6% seen once, with about 5% in the top ten. CDR1 is SGHDT, CDR2 YYEEEE, per germline. The CDR3 is made up of 16 amino acids. Trimming pared 3 bases from V and 4 bases from J, leaving 16 bases between. Time point noted: patch test 2, 6 weeks after DPC sensitization. Indicated treatment: therapeutic diphenylcyclopropenone sensitization with weekly scalp DPC.

The V call is TRBV5-6, the J call TRBJ1-4; no clear D. This clonotype originated in a woman aged 18-29 years with alopecia areata. Some clones in this sample may be carry-over from other donors' samples. Sample: whole blood, taken in connection with sensitization to the hapten diphenylcyclopropenone (DPC). The CDR3 DNA sequence: TGTGCCAGCAGCTCCGACGAGGGAAAACTTAATGAAAAACTGTTTTTT. Residues: CASSSDEGKLNEKLFF.